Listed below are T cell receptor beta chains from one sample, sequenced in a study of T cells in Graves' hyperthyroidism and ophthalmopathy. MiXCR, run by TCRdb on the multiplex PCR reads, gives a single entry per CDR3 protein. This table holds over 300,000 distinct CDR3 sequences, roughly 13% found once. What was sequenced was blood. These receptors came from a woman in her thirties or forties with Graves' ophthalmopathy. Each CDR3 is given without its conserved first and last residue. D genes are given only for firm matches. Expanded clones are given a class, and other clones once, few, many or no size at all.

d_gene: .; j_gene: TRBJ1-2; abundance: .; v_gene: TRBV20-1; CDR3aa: SADPGDPGYGYT
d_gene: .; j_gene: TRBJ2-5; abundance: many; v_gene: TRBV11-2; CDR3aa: ASSLWSETQY
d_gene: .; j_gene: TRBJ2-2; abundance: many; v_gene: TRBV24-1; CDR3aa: ATPYTGELF
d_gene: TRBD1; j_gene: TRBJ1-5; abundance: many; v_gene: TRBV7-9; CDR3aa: ASSSGQGAINQPQH
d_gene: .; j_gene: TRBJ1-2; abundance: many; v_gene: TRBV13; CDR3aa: ASSLARPSTIVNYGYT
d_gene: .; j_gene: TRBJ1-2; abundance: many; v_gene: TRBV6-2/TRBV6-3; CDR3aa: ASSYTDGRTGYT
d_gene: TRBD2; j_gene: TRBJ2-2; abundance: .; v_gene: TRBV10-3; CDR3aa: AISDLGGTGELF
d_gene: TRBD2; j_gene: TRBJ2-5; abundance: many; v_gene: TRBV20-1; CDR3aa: SARDLLAGVSQETQY
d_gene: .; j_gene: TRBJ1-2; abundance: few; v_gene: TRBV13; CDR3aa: ASSLTVDGYT
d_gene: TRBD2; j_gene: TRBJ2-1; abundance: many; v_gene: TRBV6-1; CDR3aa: ASSQTSEVSYNEQF
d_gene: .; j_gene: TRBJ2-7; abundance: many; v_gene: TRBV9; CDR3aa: ASSKDPTMFYEQY
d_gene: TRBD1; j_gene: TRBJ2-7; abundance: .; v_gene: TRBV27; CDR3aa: ASSIDRGPYEQY
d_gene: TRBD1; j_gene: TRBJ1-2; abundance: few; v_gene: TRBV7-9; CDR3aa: ASSSQGVGDYT
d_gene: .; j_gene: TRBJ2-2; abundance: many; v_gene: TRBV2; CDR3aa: ASSDEGPGELF
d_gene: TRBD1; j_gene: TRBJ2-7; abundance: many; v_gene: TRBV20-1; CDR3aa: SARAYAGGLSSYEQY
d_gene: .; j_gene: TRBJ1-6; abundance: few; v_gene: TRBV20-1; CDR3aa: SARDTWANSPLH
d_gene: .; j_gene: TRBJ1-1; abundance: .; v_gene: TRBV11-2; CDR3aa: ASSPSSNTEAF
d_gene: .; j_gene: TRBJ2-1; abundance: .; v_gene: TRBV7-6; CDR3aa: ASSPTGTQYNEQF
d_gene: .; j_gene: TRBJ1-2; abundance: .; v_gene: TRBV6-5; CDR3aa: ASSYLHGTGGYT
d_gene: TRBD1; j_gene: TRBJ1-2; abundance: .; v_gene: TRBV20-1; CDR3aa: SASGTVLDGYT
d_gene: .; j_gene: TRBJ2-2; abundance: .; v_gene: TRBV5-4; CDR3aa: ASSQHPRGGELF
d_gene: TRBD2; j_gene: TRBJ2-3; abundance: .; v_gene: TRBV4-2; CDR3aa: ASSQDSGGSTDTQY
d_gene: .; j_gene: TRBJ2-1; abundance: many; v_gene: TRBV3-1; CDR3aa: ASSQVAEQF
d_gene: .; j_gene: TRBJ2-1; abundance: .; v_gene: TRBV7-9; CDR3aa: AGGGGPQYSEQF
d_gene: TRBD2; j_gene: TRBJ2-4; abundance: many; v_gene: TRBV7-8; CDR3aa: ASSYGLTGGPAKNIQY
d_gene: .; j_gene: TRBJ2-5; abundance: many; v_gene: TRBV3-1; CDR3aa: ASSHDGDQETQY
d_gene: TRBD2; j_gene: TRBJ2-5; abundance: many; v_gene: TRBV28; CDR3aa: ASSYSGSMQTQY
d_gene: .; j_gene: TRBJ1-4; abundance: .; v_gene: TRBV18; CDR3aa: ASSPQTGKTNEKLF
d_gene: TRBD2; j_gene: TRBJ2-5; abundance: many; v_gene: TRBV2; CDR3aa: ASRLAGPQETQY
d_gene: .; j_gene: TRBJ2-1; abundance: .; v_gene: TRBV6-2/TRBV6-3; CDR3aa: ASSYFGVKVNEQF
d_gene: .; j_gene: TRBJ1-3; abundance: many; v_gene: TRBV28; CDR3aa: ASAGTFGNTIY
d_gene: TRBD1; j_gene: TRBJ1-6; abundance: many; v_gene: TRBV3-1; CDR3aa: ASSSRRQGSPPLH
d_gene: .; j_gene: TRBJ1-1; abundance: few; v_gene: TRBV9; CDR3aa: ASSASPQPPDRTEAF
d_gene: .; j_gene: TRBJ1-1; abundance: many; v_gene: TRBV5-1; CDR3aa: ASRFGGMNTEAF
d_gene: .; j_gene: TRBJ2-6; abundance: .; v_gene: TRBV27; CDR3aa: ASSHRSTQLSGANVLT
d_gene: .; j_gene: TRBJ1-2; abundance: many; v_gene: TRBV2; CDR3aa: ASQVAGYGYT
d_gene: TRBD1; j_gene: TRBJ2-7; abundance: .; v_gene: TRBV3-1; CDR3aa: ASSQETGGFYEQY
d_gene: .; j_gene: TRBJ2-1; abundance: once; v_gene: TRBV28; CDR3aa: ASSPLQPSSYNEQF
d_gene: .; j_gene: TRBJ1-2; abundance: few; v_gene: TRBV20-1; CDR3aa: SARDTASNYGYT
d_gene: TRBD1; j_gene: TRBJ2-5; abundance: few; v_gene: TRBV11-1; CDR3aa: ASSFGDRGSGTQY
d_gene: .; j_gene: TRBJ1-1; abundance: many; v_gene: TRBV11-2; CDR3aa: ASSLSQFLNTEAF
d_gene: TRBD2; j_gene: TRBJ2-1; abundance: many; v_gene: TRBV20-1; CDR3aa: SAPTLTSGRHEQF
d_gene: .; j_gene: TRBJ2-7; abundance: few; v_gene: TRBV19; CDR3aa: ASSMARGPYEQY
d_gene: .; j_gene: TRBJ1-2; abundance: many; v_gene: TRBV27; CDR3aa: ASSPRGQLINYGYT
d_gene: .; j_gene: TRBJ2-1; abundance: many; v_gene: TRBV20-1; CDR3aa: SARVQHNEQF
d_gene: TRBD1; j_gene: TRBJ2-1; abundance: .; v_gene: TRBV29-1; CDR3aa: SVTTGGYNEQF
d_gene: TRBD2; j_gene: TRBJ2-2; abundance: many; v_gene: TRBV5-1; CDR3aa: ASSNRTSDTGELF
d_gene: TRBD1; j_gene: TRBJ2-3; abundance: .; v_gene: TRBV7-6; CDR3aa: ASSRGQTYTDTQY
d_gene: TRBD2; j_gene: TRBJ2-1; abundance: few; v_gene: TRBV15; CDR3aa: ATSRDLIAGGQGEQF
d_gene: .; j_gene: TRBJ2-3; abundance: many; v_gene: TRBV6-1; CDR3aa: ASSAIPGPTDTQY
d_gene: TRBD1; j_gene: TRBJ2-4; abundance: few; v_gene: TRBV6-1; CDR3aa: ASNLGQGNKNIQY
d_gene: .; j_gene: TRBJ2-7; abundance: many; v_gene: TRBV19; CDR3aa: ASSPLTSVYEQY
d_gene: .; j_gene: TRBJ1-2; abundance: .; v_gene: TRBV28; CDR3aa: ASSRTATPNYGYT
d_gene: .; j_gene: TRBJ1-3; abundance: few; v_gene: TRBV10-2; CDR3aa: ASRGGGVSGNTIY